What follows describes a single TCR beta chain. Its antigen remains unidentified. Germline CDR1 is MNHEY and CDR2 is SMNVEV (reference sequence). The CDR3 has 14 amino acids. This sample was taken from a study of blood T cells in healthy people across ages. General study results and limits: The study lacked donor CMV status, which possibly confounded expanded clonotype changes. Naive and antigen-experienced cells were not separated, limiting conclusive comparison. Long-lived donors carried more naive CD4+ cells and greater diversity than aged donors.

The people who gave samples were healthy Caucasians from Russia, aged roughly 6 to 100. A second PCR, run for about 7 to 11 cycles, used a sample-barcoded 5' primer plus a J-beta primer mix. TCRdb used MiXCR to reprocess the 5' RACE reads, holding one entry per CDR3 protein. The data hold over a million distinct CDR3 sequences, with 40% to 45% observed a single time. The source material was blood. The receptor was isolated from a woman aged 18-29 years in good health. The chain has TRBV27 and TRBJ2-4; 8 bases map to TRBD2. The DNA end lines up better with TRBJ2-7; the J call may be wrong. Here the CDR3 DNA reads TGTGCCAGCGGACCCGAGCGGGAGTGGAACGAGCAGTACTTC. Translating gives CASGPEREWNEQYF.